This passage covers 21 T cell receptor beta chains from one sample sequenced in a study of blood T cell repertoires in COVID-19. Data came from immunoSEQ multiplex PCR; TCRdb stores just in-frame clones and leaves some out. Of about 160,000 clones detected, roughly 84% appear once; the ten largest clones hold 15% to 20%. The source material was PBMCs or T cells enriched from blood (not recorded which). All receptors derive from a man aged 60 to 69 who had recovered from COVID-19.

Only a few counts were recorded for this clone. V is TRBV5-4 and J is TRBJ2-7; 14 bases line up with TRBD2. V trimming: 3 bases; J trimming: 4 bases; junction bases outside the gene matches: 3. The length of the CDR3 is 15 residues. Germline CDR1 SGHNT, CDR2 YYREEE (reference sequence). The CDR3 loop reads CASSWGLAGEYEQYF. As DNA, the CDR3 is TGTGCCAGCAGCTGGGGACTAGCGGGAGAATACGAGCAGTACTTC.

The chain carries TRBV18 and TRBJ2-3; 10 nucleotides align to TRBD2. Looked up from germline, CDR1 is KGHSH and CDR2 is LQKENI. The CDR3 is 17 amino acids. Germline trimming cut 4 bases from V and 3 bases from J; bases unmatched to any gene: 10. The CDR3 sequence is CASSRVTGTSDTDTQYF. CDR3 bases: TGTGCCAGCTCACGAGTAACCGGGACTAGCGATACAGATACGCAGTATTTT. The full variable domain, in which reference TRBV18 and TRBJ2-3 provide the parts outside the CDR3, is NAGVMQNPRHLVRRRGQEARLRCSPMKGHSHVYWYRQLPEEGLKFMVYLQKENIIDESGMPKERFSAEFPKEGPSILRIQQVVRGDSAAYFCASSRVTGTSDTDTQYFGPGTRLTVL.

V is TRBV5-1 and J is TRBJ1-6, with D perhaps TRBD1 (6 bases). The germline V gene has CDR1 SGHRS and CDR2 YFSETQ. The CDR3 length is 14 residues. Trimming stripped 4 bases from V and 6 bases from J, with 11 bases between. The CDR3 region has the DNA TGCGCCAGCAGCCCGGACAGCACTAATTCACCCCTCCACTTT. Translating gives CASSPDSTNSPLHF. Drawing the rest from reference TRBV5-1 and TRBJ1-6, the complete variable domain is KAGVTQTPRYLIKTRGQQVTLSCSPISGHRSVSWYQQTPGQGLQFLFEYFSETQRNKGNFPGRFSGRQFSNSRSEMNVSTLELGDSALYLCASSPDSTNSPLHFGNGTRLTVT.

The chain links TRBV5-1 to TRBJ1-1; D is possibly TRBD1 (6 bases). The germline V gene encodes CDR1 SGHRS and CDR2 YFSETQ. V was pared by 8 bases and J by 0 bases, with 14 bases between. The CDR3 loop spans 14 amino acids. The CDR3 sequence: CASTGGQLNTEAFF. CDR3 coding DNA: TGCGCCAGTACGGGGGGGCAATTGAACACTGAAGCTTTCTTT.

In this sample, this clone turned up once. The V and J genes are TRBV19 and TRBJ1-1; D is undetermined. Trimming pared 4 bases from V and 0 bases from J, leaving 6 bases between. Germline CDR1 is LNHDA and CDR2 is SQIVND (reference sequence). The CDR3 is made up of 13 amino acids. The CDR3: CASSTQVNTEAFF. The DNA of the CDR3 is TGTGCCAGTAGTACCCAGGTGAACACTGAAGCTTTCTTT.

The count of this clone is one. The junction shows a germline mismatch at one end, possibly a read error. The CDR3 DNA sequence: TGTGCCTGCAGTCTAGGGGGACCCAAGGGCTACACCTTC. It is translated as CACSLGGPKGYTF. The chain uses TRBV28 and TRBJ1-2; a possible D gene is TRBD1 (6 bases). CDR1 and CDR2 (germline): MDHEN, SYDVKM. The CDR3 length is 13 residues.

This clone came up many times. The chain has TRBV7-3 and TRBJ2-2, with TRBD1 identical over 8 bases. The germline CDR1 and CDR2 sequences are SGHTA and FQGTGA. V lost 5 bases and J lost 3; bases outside the gene matches: 5. This CDR3 comprises 15 residues. The CDR3 DNA is TGTGCCAGCAGCCTTCAGGGGGCTGACACCGGGGAGCTGTTTTTT. Amino acid sequence: CASSLQGADTGELFF.

This chain uses TRBV29-1 with TRBJ2-7; D possibly corresponds to TRBD1 (5 bases). V dropped 3 bases and J dropped 3 bases, with 9 bases sitting between them. This CDR3 has 12 residues. Germline loops: CDR1 SQVTM, CDR2 ANQGSEA. The CDR3 bases are TGCAGCGTTGATGGGCAGGGCTACGAGCAGTACTTC. Translation: CSVDGQGYEQYF.

V gene TRBV27 combines with J gene TRBJ1-4, with 10 nucleotides matching TRBD1. The germline CDR1 and CDR2 sequences are MNHEY and SMNVEV (reference sequence). CDR3 size: 13 residues. V shed 11 bases, J shed 8 bases, and the junction held 8 bases outside the gene matches. The CDR3 DNA is TGTGCCCCGCCCGGGGACAGGGGAGAAAAACTGTTTTTT. Translation: CAPPGDRGEKLFF.

The chain is built from TRBV19 and TRBJ1-5, with D uncertain. Trimming removed 1 base at V and 1 base at J, with 11 bases between. This CDR3 is 16 amino acids long. Germline lookup yields CDR1 LNHDA and CDR2 SQIVND (reference sequence). The CDR3 DNA is TGTGCCAGTAGTATAGGGGTGGCGAGGAGCAATCAGCCCCAGCATTTT. Its protein product is CASSIGVARSNQPQHF.

The V call is TRBV10-1, the J call TRBJ2-2; 9 bases are shared with TRBD2. V dropped 10 bases and J dropped 2; count of bases not matched to a gene: 5. Germline assignment: CDR1 WNHNN and CDR2 SYGVQD (reference sequence). There are 14 residues in the CDR3. The CDR3 coding sequence is TGCGCCACCTCGCGGGGGGGCAACACCGGGGAGCTGTTTTTT. This encodes CATSRGGNTGELFF.

This chain joins TRBV9 and TRBJ2-7; the D is unclear. Germline V gene data show CDR1 as SGDLS and CDR2 as YYNGEE. The ends were cut back, 5 bases at V and 5 bases at J, with 5 bases in the middle. The CDR3 has 10 residues. The CDR3 region is CASSLNEQYF. In DNA, the CDR3 is TGTGCCAGCAGTCTTAACGAGCAGTACTTC.

The genes are TRBV7-6 and TRBJ1-5, with D possibly TRBD1 on 6 matching bases. CDR1 is SGHVS, CDR2 FNYEAQ, per germline. Trimming removed 2 bases at V and 2 bases at J, with 7 bases between. This CDR3 comprises 14 residues. This CDR3 reads CASSLNRGNQPQHF. CDR3 nucleotides: TGTGCCAGCAGCTTAAACAGGGGCAATCAGCCCCAGCATTTT.

V and J are TRBV2 and TRBJ1-2; D might be TRBD1 (6 bases). Trimming stripped 5 bases from V and 7 bases from J, with 11 bases between. Germline lookup yields CDR1 SNHLY and CDR2 FYNNEI. The CDR3 is 12 amino acids. The CDR3 sequence is CASSSGVSGYTF. In nucleotides, the CDR3 is TGTGCCAGCAGTTCAGGGGTTTCTGGCTACACCTTC.

The V gene is TRBV19, the J gene TRBJ2-7; possibly TRBD1 for D (6 bases). The germline V gene has CDR1 LNHDA and CDR2 SQIVND (reference sequence). The V and J ends lost 8 bases and 0 bases respectively, with 14 bases between them. The CDR3 runs to 14 residues. CDR3 protein: CASGPTGSSYEQYF. The CDR3 coding sequence is TGTGCCAGTGGTCCGACAGGAAGCTCCTACGAGCAGTACTTC. Full variable domain (remainder filled in from reference TRBV19 and TRBJ2-7): DGGITQSPKYLFRKEGQNVTLSCEQNLNHDAMYWYRQDPGQGLRLIYYSQIVNDFQKGDIAEGYSVSREKKESFPLTVTSAQKNPTAFYLCASGPTGSSYEQYFGPGTRLTVT.

This chain uses TRBV5-5 with TRBJ2-6; 9 bases agree with TRBD1. From germline, CDR1 is SGHKS and CDR2 YYEKEE (reference sequence). J was trimmed by 4 bases and V by 4 bases; bases with no gene match: 15. This CDR3 is built from 19 residues. CDR3 sequence reads: CASSALFRDRVSGANVLTF. For the CDR3, the DNA is TGTGCCAGCAGCGCCTTATTCCGGGACAGGGTGTCCGGGGCCAACGTCCTGACTTTC.

The rearrangement joins TRBV7-9 to TRBJ2-3; 16 bases align to TRBD2. This CDR3 has 14 amino acids. Trimming at V came to 3 bases and at J to 14 bases, leaving 5 bases not matched to a gene. The germline V gene encodes CDR1 SEHNR and CDR2 FQNEAQ (reference sequence). The CDR3 reads CASSLGLAGGRVYF. CDR3 DNA sequence: TGTGCCAGCAGCTTGGGACTAGCGGGGGGGCGCGTGTATTTT.

V is TRBV6-8 and J is TRBJ1-1; perhaps TRBD1 as D (6 bases). V dropped 6 bases and J dropped 1 base, with 15 bases sitting between them. Germline loops: CDR1 MNHGY, CDR2 SAAAGT. The CDR3 length is 15 residues. CDR3 nucleotides: TGTGCCAGCAGCCCAACAGGGCCAAGGAACACTGAAGCTTTCTTT. Residues: CASSPTGPRNTEAFF.

The chain employs TRBV7-9 and TRBJ2-7; D might be TRBD1 (5 bases). The germline V gene has CDR1 SEHNR and CDR2 FQNEAQ (reference sequence). CDR3 size: 14 residues. The ends were cut back, 5 bases at V and 5 bases at J, with 16 bases in the middle. CDR3 in DNA: TGTGCCAGCAGCAAGGCTAGGGGTATCCACGAGCAGTACTTC. Protein product: CASSKARGIHEQYF. The whole variable domain, remainder taken from reference TRBV7-9 and TRBJ2-7, is DTGVSQNPRHKITKRGQNVTFRCDPISEHNRLYWYRQTLGQGPEFLTYFQNEAQLEKSRLLSDRFSAERPKGSFSTLEIQRTEQGDSAMYLCASSKARGIHEQYFGPGTRLTVT.

In this sample, this clone turned up a few times. The chain combines TRBV12-5 with TRBJ1-1; D unclear. CDR3 size: 11 residues. V shed 11 bases and J shed 11 bases, with 18 bases lying between them. The germline V gene has CDR1 LGHNT and CDR2 FRNRAP. For the CDR3, the DNA is TGTGCTCCGAATCTTCCCCCCGAGGCTTTCTTT. Its translation is CAPNLPPEAFF.

The gene calls are TRBV19 and TRBJ1-4; D may be TRBD1 (5 bases). In germline, CDR1 is LNHDA, CDR2 SQIVND (reference sequence). V dropped 3 bases and J dropped 1 base, with 6 bases sitting between them. CDR3 length: 14 amino acids. Here the CDR3 DNA reads TGTGCCAGTAGTATGGGGCAAACTAATGAAAAACTGTTTTTT. Residues: CASSMGQTNEKLFF.